The 4 T cell receptor beta chains below come from one sample, sequenced in a study of OX40 agonist ivuxolimab in advanced cancers. Clones were read by immunoSEQ multiplex PCR, and TCRdb kept only the in-frame ones, dropping some. The sample holds 50,000 to 65,000 clones; 88% are singletons and the top ten take approximately 0.67%. The specimen comprised CD4+ or CD8+ T cells sorted from blood, sampled in a trial of the OX40 agonist ivuxolimab. The source is an adult with an advanced solid tumor such as melanoma, head and neck, liver or kidney cancer.

This chain uses TRBV18 with TRBJ2-5; D perhaps matches TRBD2 (5 bases). The length of the CDR3 is 15 residues. V was cut by 3 bases and J by 5 bases, with 16 bases left in between. CDR1 KGHSH and CDR2 LQKENI come from the germline V gene. The CDR3 here is CASSPGGAAGETQYF. In DNA form, the CDR3 reads TGTGCCAGCTCACCGGGCGGAGCGGCCGGGGAGACCCAGTACTTC.

The chain joins TRBV10-2 to TRBJ2-7; D is ambiguous. With 0 bases removed from V and 7 bases from J, the gap between germline ends came to 10 bases. The CDR3 is 13 amino acids. Per the germline V gene, CDR1 is WSHSY and CDR2 is SAAADI. The CDR3 is CASSESTLEEQYF. The CDR3 bases are TGCGCCAGCAGTGAGTCCACTCTTGAGGAGCAGTACTTC.

There are a few counts of this clone. The V call is TRBV7-3, the J call TRBJ2-5, with 7 bases identical to TRBD2. V trimming: 5 bases; J trimming: 5 bases; junction bases outside the gene matches: 14. CDR3 length equals 16 residues. From germline, CDR1 is SGHTA and CDR2 FQGTGA. The CDR3 sequence: CASSLPTPEGGETQYF. CDR3 in DNA: TGTGCCAGCAGCCTACCAACCCCTGAGGGAGGGGAGACCCAGTACTTC.

The V gene is TRBV28, the J gene TRBJ1-4; D is unresolved. The V gene lost 3 bases and the J gene lost 8 bases, with 10 bases spanning the gap. This CDR3 comprises 13 residues. Germline V CDR1 and CDR2: MDHEN, SYDVKM. CDR3 sequence reads: CASSFVGSEKLFF. The CDR3 bases are TGTGCCAGCAGTTTTGTAGGGTCGGAAAAACTGTTTTTT.